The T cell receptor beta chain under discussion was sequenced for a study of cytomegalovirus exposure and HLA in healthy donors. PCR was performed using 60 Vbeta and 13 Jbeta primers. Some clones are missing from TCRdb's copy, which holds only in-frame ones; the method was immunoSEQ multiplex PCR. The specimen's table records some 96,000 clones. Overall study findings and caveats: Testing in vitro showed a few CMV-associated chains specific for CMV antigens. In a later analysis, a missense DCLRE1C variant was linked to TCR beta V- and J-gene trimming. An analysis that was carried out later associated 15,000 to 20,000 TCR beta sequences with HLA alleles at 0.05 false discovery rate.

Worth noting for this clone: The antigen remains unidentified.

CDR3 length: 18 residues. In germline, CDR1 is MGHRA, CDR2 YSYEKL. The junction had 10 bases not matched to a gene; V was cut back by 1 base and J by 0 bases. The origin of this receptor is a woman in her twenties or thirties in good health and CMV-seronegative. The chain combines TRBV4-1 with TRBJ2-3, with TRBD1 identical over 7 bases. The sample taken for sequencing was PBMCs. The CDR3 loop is CASSQGSFRGPSTDTQYF. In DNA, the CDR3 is TGCGCCAGCAGCCAAGGCTCCTTTAGGGGGCCCAGCACAGATACGCAGTATTTT.